This TCR beta chain was identified in a study of T cells after yellow fever vaccination. Germline CDR1 is SGHTA and CDR2 is FQGTGA. This CDR3 spans 15 amino acids. V was shortened by 8 bases and J by 0 bases, with 11 bases between the two germline ends. In TCRdb, the 5' RACE reads were re-called with MiXCR into one record per CDR3 protein. The repertoire holds some 100,000 distinct CDR3 sequences, with over 8% as singletons. The receptor was derived from a man aged 18 to 30 who received the YFV17D yellow fever vaccine. The chain employs TRBV7-3 and TRBJ2-6; D unclear. Sequenced here: CD8+ T cells not binding an NS4B(214-222) dextramer, sorted from PBMCs, sampled more than 14 days after the first yellow fever vaccination. CDR3 sequence reads: CASRLVSSGANVLTF. The CDR3, as DNA: TGTGCCAGCCGCCTAGTCAGCTCTGGGGCCAACGTCCTGACTTTC.